A selection of T cell receptor beta chains follows, all from one sample in a study of early T cells in non-severe SARS-CoV-2 infection. TCRdb fed the 5' RACE reads into MiXCR, producing one record per CDR3 protein. The sample lists some 83,000 distinct CDR3 sequences; roughly a tenth were seen once. Here the sequenced sample was whole blood, taken at baseline. All receptors come from an adult who was a healthcare worker with PCR-confirmed SARS-CoV-2 infection or an uninfected control (not recorded which). Both conserved end residues are part of each CDR3. Fields, in order: D gene, J gene, clone size, V gene, CDR3 protein, CDR3 DNA. A D gene is named only where the DNA matches it firmly. Not all rows give a size; the values are once, few, many and, for expanded clones, a class.

TRBD1 TRBJ2-1 few TRBV5-1 CASSLGQGAYNEQFF TGCGCCAGCAGCTTGGGACAGGGGGCCTACAATGAGCAGTTCTTC
. TRBJ2-7 many TRBV5-7 CASSIRPGLHSVYEQYF TGTGCCAGCAGCATACGACCGGGACTCCACTCAGTCTACGAGCAGTACTTC
. TRBJ2-7 many TRBV20-1 CSANPTSYEQYF TGCAGTGCCAACCCGACTAGCTACGAGCAGTACTTC
TRBD2 TRBJ2-3 many TRBV3-1 CASSQYHGTSETDTQYF TGTGCCAGCAGCCAATATCACGGGACTAGCGAAACAGATACGCAGTATTTT
TRBD2 TRBJ2-1 few TRBV19 CASSILAGAGYNEQFF TGTGCCAGTAGTATCCTAGCGGGAGCGGGCTACAATGAGCAGTTCTTC
TRBD1 TRBJ2-7 . TRBV4-1 CASSQDSAGGNEQYF TGCGCCAGCAGCCAAGATAGCGCAGGGGGCAACGAGCAGTACTTC
TRBD1 TRBJ2-5 few TRBV12-3/TRBV12-4 CASSFPGQGARVTQYF TGTGCCAGCAGTTTCCCGGGACAGGGGGCGCGGGTGACCCAGTACTTC
TRBD1 TRBJ2-5 many TRBV9 CASSAAGQGMETQYF TGTGCCAGCAGCGCGGCAGGACAGGGGATGGAGACCCAGTACTTC
. TRBJ1-5 . TRBV5-1 CASSLGEQGNQPQHF TGCGCCAGCAGCTTGGGCGAGCAGGGGAATCAGCCCCAGCATTTT
. TRBJ2-7 few TRBV3-1 CASSQAGRKMYEQYF TGTGCCAGCAGCCAAGCCGGGAGAAAGATGTACGAGCAGTACTTC
TRBD1 TRBJ1-6 . TRBV7-2 CASSLVTGGNSPLHF TGTGCCAGCAGCTTAGTTACAGGGGGGAATTCACCCCTCCACTTT
. TRBJ2-6 few TRBV6-2/TRBV6-3 CASSFSGANVLTF TGTGCCAGCAGTTTCTCTGGGGCCAACGTCCTGACTTTC
. TRBJ2-7 few TRBV5-1 CASSPRRDRNEQYF TGCGCCAGCAGTCCTAGACGGGACCGGAACGAGCAGTACTTC
. TRBJ1-2 medium-sized TRBV27 CASSFEGNYGYTF TGTGCCAGCAGTTTCGAGGGAAACTATGGCTACACCTTC
. TRBJ2-7 few TRBV5-1 CASSFALQSYEQYF TGCGCCAGCAGCTTCGCCCTACAAAGTTACGAGCAGTACTTC
. TRBJ1-1 . TRBV27 CASSLATGQPKAFF TGTGCCAGCAGTTTAGCCACGGGACAACCCAAAGCTTTCTTT
TRBD2 TRBJ2-7 few TRBV7-9 CASSGAPGLAPYEQYF TGTGCCAGCAGCGGTGCCCCGGGACTAGCCCCCTACGAGCAGTACTTC
TRBD2 TRBJ2-1 . TRBV2 CASRRLAVNYNEQFF TGTGCCAGCAGGCGACTAGCGGTGAACTACAATGAGCAGTTCTTC
. TRBJ2-7 . TRBV15 CATSLAGSRSTWGQYF TGTGCCACAAGCCTTGCGGGCTCCAGATCCACCTGGGGGCAGTACTTC
TRBD1 TRBJ1-1 many TRBV28 CASSPGQGVGAFF TGTGCCAGCAGTCCCGGACAGGGAGTAGGGGCTTTCTTT
. TRBJ2-5 few TRBV25-1 CASSYRDQETQYF TGTGCCAGCAGTTACAGAGATCAAGAGACCCAGTACTTC
TRBD1 TRBJ1-2 many TRBV28 CASEYRGVPGYTF TGTGCCAGCGAATACAGGGGCGTCCCTGGCTACACCTTC
TRBD1 TRBJ2-1 few TRBV6-1 CASTRTGAYNEQFF TGTGCCAGCACTAGGACAGGGGCCTACAATGAGCAGTTCTTC
TRBD1 TRBJ1-5 many TRBV19 CASSKARQGASSNQPQHF TGTGCCAGTAGTAAAGCGCGACAGGGGGCCTCTAGCAATCAGCCCCAGCATTTT
. TRBJ1-1 few TRBV20-1 CSAPKAGRGDTEAFF TGCAGTGCCCCGAAGGCCGGGAGAGGGGACACTGAAGCTTTCTTT
. TRBJ2-3 . TRBV7-9 CASGRDTQYF TGTGCCAGCGGCAGAGATACGCAGTATTTT
. TRBJ2-3 . TRBV12-3/TRBV12-4 CASTGAGDTQYF TGTGCCAGCACAGGGGCCGGGGATACGCAGTATTTT
. TRBJ2-7 many TRBV18 CASSPTRSGEQYF TGTGCCAGCTCACCGACTAGATCGGGTGAGCAGTACTTC
TRBD2 TRBJ2-3 . TRBV28 CASSNRGEVNTDTQYF TGTGCCAGCAGTAACCGGGGGGAGGTTAACACAGATACGCAGTATTTT
. TRBJ2-7 . TRBV24-1 CATSDAGSYEQYF TGTGCCACCAGTGATGCAGGGTCATACGAGCAGTACTTC
TRBD1 TRBJ1-1 few TRBV6-6 CASSPIITGDRGGGTEAFF TGTGCCAGCAGTCCCATAATTACCGGGGACAGGGGAGGGGGCACTGAAGCTTTCTTT
. TRBJ2-1 many TRBV7-7 CASSSGRGNNNEQFF TGTGCCAGCAGCTCTGGACGCGGAAACAACAATGAGCAGTTCTTC
. TRBJ1-1 few TRBV18 CASSPGAGTVNTEAFF TGTGCCAGCTCACCAGGGGCGGGCACAGTGAACACTGAAGCTTTCTTT
TRBD2 TRBJ2-4 . TRBV4-1 CASSPQGLAGGGIQYF TGCGCCAGCAGCCCACAGGGACTAGCGGGAGGGGGCATTCAGTACTTC
. TRBJ2-3 few TRBV20-1 CSASSPQGTDTQYF TGCAGTGCTAGCAGTCCCCAGGGCACAGATACGCAGTATTTT
. TRBJ2-1 . TRBV12-3/TRBV12-4 CASSERRTGNEQFF TGTGCCAGCAGCGAGCGACGAACGGGCAATGAGCAGTTCTTC
TRBD1 TRBJ1-2 . TRBV6-1 CASSESGQGSRRGYTF TGTGCCAGCAGTGAATCGGGACAGGGGAGTAGGAGGGGCTACACCTTC